A single sample is the source of the 31 T cell receptor beta chains below, sequenced in a study of long-term antiretroviral therapy in people with HIV (dated by TCRdb to between 2022 and 2023). The immunoSEQ hsTCRB v3.0 assay was used at survey level resolution for TRB variable region sequencing. The immuneACCESS repertoire file appears here via TCRdb, limited to in-frame rearrangements. These files lack a portion of the clones; in checked studies, under half of the deficit traces to unresolved V genes, and the cause of the others is not known. The sample yields about 17,000 clones; around 80% were counted once. Together, the top ten hold 7.5% to 9.5% of the sample. The source was unsorted PBMCs, collected 0.1 years after starting antiretroviral therapy. The receptor set was obtained from a man younger than 35 with HIV.

The V and J genes are TRBV7-2 and TRBJ1-1; a weak D match, TRBD1 (6 bases). Trimming removed 6 bases from V and 0 bases from J, with 17 bases in between. The CDR3 spans 16 residues. Germline CDR1 is SGHTA and CDR2 is FQGNSA. The CDR3 sequence is CASRPASGEMNTEAFF. The CDR3 coding sequence is TGTGCCAGCAGACCCGCCTCAGGGGAGATGAACACTGAAGCTTTCTTT. Supplemented by reference TRBV7-2 and TRBJ1-1, the full variable domain reads GAGVSQSPSNKVTEKGKDVELRCDPISGHTALYWYRQSLGQGLEFLIYFQGNSAPDKSGLPSDRFSAERTGGSVSTLTIQRTQQEDSAVYLCASRPASGEMNTEAFFGQGTRLTVV.

The chain recombines TRBV6-1 with TRBJ1-1; 7 bases are shared with TRBD1. Germline values: CDR1 MNHNS, CDR2 SASEGT. J gave up 9 bases and V 4 bases, and 8 bases lay outside the gene matches. The CDR3 length is 13 residues. The CDR3 DNA follows: TGTGCCAGCAGTGTCCGGGACAGTGAACAAGCTTTCTTT. Its protein is CASSVRDSEQAFF.

The chain uses TRBV27 and TRBJ2-1; D may be TRBD1 or TRBD2 (5 bases each). CDR3 size: 14 residues. Germline loops: CDR1 MNHEY, CDR2 SMNVEV (reference sequence). The V gene lost 5 bases and the J gene lost 6 bases, with 14 bases spanning the gap. In nucleotides, the CDR3 is TGTGCCAGCAGTCCCGGGGCAGGGTTCAATGAGCAGTTCTTC. This encodes CASSPGAGFNEQFF.

This CDR3 is CASIRQANNEQFF. CDR3 sequence (DNA): TGTGCCAGCATACGACAGGCCAACAATGAGCAGTTCTTC. V and J are TRBV27 and TRBJ2-1; weak D call: TRBD1 (6 bases). The V and J ends lost 7 bases and 5 bases respectively, with 12 bases between them. Germline CDR1 MNHEY, CDR2 SMNVEV (reference sequence). The CDR3 runs 13 residues.

The chain links TRBV18 to TRBJ2-7; weak D call: TRBD2 (7 bases). CDR1 and CDR2 (germline): KGHSH, LQKENI. The ends were cut back, 3 bases at V and 6 bases at J, with 9 bases in the middle. The CDR3 is made up of 12 amino acids. The CDR3 DNA reads TGTGCCAGCTCACCGGGGGGGCTCGAGCAGTACTTC. Protein: CASSPGGLEQYF.

V and J are TRBV25-1 and TRBJ2-1; tentatively, D is TRBD2 (6 bases). V gave up 1 base and J gave up 6 bases, with 10 bases separating them. The length of the CDR3 is 14 residues. Germline CDR1 and CDR2: MGHDK and SYGVNS. The CDR3 DNA sequence: TGTGCCAGCAGTGAATTGGGGACTTCCAATGAGCAGTTCTTC. This encodes CASSELGTSNEQFF.

The chain joins TRBV4-3 to TRBJ2-7; no clear D gene. Trimming pared 2 bases from V and 7 bases from J, leaving 24 bases between. CDR3 length: 17 amino acids. CDR1 LGHNA and CDR2 YSLEER come from the germline V gene. CDR3 loop: CASSQSLGRSRYWEQYF. In nucleotides, the CDR3 is TGCGCCAGCAGCCAAAGTCTCGGACGGAGTCGATATTGGGAGCAGTACTTC.

This clone appeared a single time. The chain has TRBV4-1 and TRBJ1-1, with D maybe TRBD1 (6 bases). Germline loops: CDR1 MGHRA, CDR2 YSYEKL. CDR3 length equals 18 residues. V lost 0 bases and J 10 bases, leaving 27 bases between the germline ends. The CDR3 DNA follows: TGCGCCAGCAGCCAAGATATCCCCGGTGGGGGGCGCGGGTCATTAGCTTTCTTT. This translates into CASSQDIPGGGRGSLAFF.

This chain links TRBV4-2 with TRBJ2-7; TRBD2 might be the D (6 bases). The V and J ends lost 3 bases and 2 bases respectively, with 17 bases between them. This CDR3 is built from 16 residues. Looked up from germline, CDR1 is LGHNA and CDR2 is YNFKEQ. The chain's CDR3 is CASSHGRGGATYEQYF. Written as DNA, the CDR3 is TGTGCCAGCAGCCACGGGCGAGGCGGGGCTACCTACGAGCAGTACTTC.

This chain joins TRBV4-3 and TRBJ2-3, with D possibly TRBD2 on 5 matching bases. This CDR3 contains 15 residues. Germline assignment: CDR1 LGHNA and CDR2 YSLEER. V lost 4 bases, J lost 6 bases, and 17 bases lay in between. In DNA form, the CDR3 reads TGCGCCAGCAGCCCCCGGCCCAACGGCGGGGATACGCAGTATTTT. It encodes CASSPRPNGGDTQYF.

A single count supports this clone. The conserved phenylalanine or tryptophan normally closing the CDR3 is absent here, so this likely arose from a read error. The DNA is left out, because the CDR3 cannot be placed on it with certainty; the CDR3 is given as TCRdb lists it. This chain uses TRBV21-1 with TRBJ2-7. TRBV21-1 has pseudogene status. The CDR3 numbers 11 amino acids, ends counted. The CDR3 reads CASSPRGPSTS.

This chain joins TRBV5-4 and TRBJ2-3; D is ambiguous. V shed 0 bases and J shed 3 bases, with 17 bases lying between them. The CDR3 totals 17 residues. Germline CDR1 is SGHNT and CDR2 is YYREEE (reference sequence). The CDR3 DNA is TGTGCCAGCAGCTTGGGAAGTGTCCGGGCAAGTACAGATACGCAGTATTTT. Its translation: CASSLGSVRASTDTQYF.

The rearrangement uses TRBV7-9 and TRBJ1-2; a possible D gene is TRBD1 (5 bases). Between the trimmed V and J ends, which lost 4 bases and 2 bases, there was a span of 17 bases. Per the germline V gene, CDR1 is SEHNR and CDR2 is FQNEAQ (reference sequence). The CDR3 runs to 16 residues. CDR3 nucleotides: TGTGCCAGCAGCTCGGGACGCTCGGTAGCGAACTATGGCTACACCTTC. Translation gives CASSSGRSVANYGYTF.

V is TRBV7-9 and J is TRBJ2-7; D assignment may be TRBD1 or TRBD2 (5 bases each). V shed 5 bases and J shed 7 bases, with 21 bases lying between them. The germline V gene has CDR1 SEHNR and CDR2 FQNEAQ (reference sequence). The CDR3 has 15 residues. CDR3 amino acids: CASSAAGDRLEEQYF. CDR3 nucleotide sequence: TGTGCCAGCAGCGCCGCCGGGGACCGCTTGGAAGAGCAGTACTTC.

A word on this clone: Other DNA sequences from this sample encode an identical CDR3 as well. The rearrangement joins TRBV14 to TRBJ2-7; D gene ambiguous. In germline, CDR1 is SGHDN, CDR2 FVKESK. The CDR3 sequence is 15 residues long. Between the trimmed V and J ends, which lost 0 bases and 3 bases, there was a span of 12 bases. The CDR3 DNA sequence: TGTGCCAGCAGCCAAGATTCGATAGGCCTCTACGAGCAGTACTTC. This translates into CASSQDSIGLYEQYF.

The CDR3 reads CASSPRTGEVAGELFF. CDR3 nucleotide sequence: TGTGCCAGCAGCCCCCGGACAGGGGAGGTTGCCGGGGAGCTGTTTTTT. The chain links TRBV9 to TRBJ2-2; 9 nucleotides match TRBD1. The V segment lost 4 bases and the J segment 6 bases; nucleotides outside the gene matches: 10. CDR1 is SGDLS, CDR2 YYNGEE, per germline. The CDR3 runs to 16 residues. The variable domain in full, completed from reference TRBV9 and TRBJ2-2, reads DSGVTQTPKHLITATGQRVTLRCSPRSGDLSVYWYQQSLDQGLQFLIQYYNGEERAKGNILERFSAQQFPDLHSELNLSSLELGDSALYFCASSPRTGEVAGELFFGEGSRLTVL.

The chain has TRBV29-1 and TRBJ2-3; either TRBD1 or TRBD2 may supply D (5 bases each). Germline-derived CDR1 and CDR2 are SQVTM and ANQGSEA. V dropped 1 base and J dropped 8 bases, with 16 bases sitting between them. The CDR3 is 14 residues long. This chain's CDR3 is CSVEGQGVVSTQYF. As DNA, the CDR3 is TGCAGCGTTGAAGGGCAGGGAGTCGTTAGTACGCAGTATTTT.

The rearrangement joins TRBV7-6 to TRBJ1-2, with D hard to call. Germline V gene sequence: CDR1 SGHVS, CDR2 FNYEAQ. The CDR3 totals 18 residues. Trimming pared 5 bases from V and 3 bases from J, leaving 25 bases between. In nucleotides, the CDR3 is TGTGCCAGCAGCCAAGGCGGGGTTAAGTTTCTGGACTACTATGGCTACACCTTC. It is translated as CASSQGGVKFLDYYGYTF.

A word on this clone: The junction and the germline gene differ at one end; a read error may be behind it. The chain links TRBV7-9 to TRBJ1-2, with TRBD1 matching 7 bases. Looked up from germline, CDR1 is SEHNR and CDR2 is FQNEAQ (reference sequence). This CDR3 contains 15 residues. Written as DNA, the CDR3 is TGTGCCAGCAGCCCTCCGGAGGGGGCGGACTATAGCTACACCTTC. Residues: CASSPPEGADYSYTF.

This rearrangement joins TRBV19 to TRBJ1-1, with TRBD1 identical over 8 bases. The CDR3 loop spans 15 amino acids. V lost 5 bases to trimming and J lost 5 bases; unmatched junction nucleotides: 10. CDR1 and CDR2 (germline): LNHDA, SQIVND (reference sequence). For the CDR3, the DNA is TGTGCCAGTAGTCCCCACGGACAGGGTGGGACTGAAGCTTTCTTT. It encodes CASSPHGQGGTEAFF.

This chain joins TRBV4-3 and TRBJ2-7; D call uncertain. Germline V CDR1 and CDR2: LGHNA, YSLEER. The ends were cut back, 2 bases at V and 6 bases at J, with 20 bases in the middle. This CDR3 has 16 amino acids. CDR3: CASSQKKGRASGEQYF. The CDR3 DNA sequence: TGCGCCAGCAGCCAAAAAAAGGGCCGGGCCTCCGGCGAGCAGTACTTC.

V usage is TRBV5-1 and J usage is TRBJ1-6; D unresolved. The germline V and J ends were trimmed by 3 bases and 7 bases, with 11 bases remaining between them. The CDR3 spans 14 residues. Germline V gene sequence: CDR1 SGHRS, CDR2 YFSETQ. CDR3 sequence (DNA): TGCGCCAGCAGCTACGGACGGTGGAATTCACCCCTCCACTTT. Translated: CASSYGRWNSPLHF. Using reference TRBV5-1 and TRBJ1-6 for the parts outside the CDR3, the full variable domain is KAGVTQTPRYLIKTRGQQVTLSCSPISGHRSVSWYQQTPGQGLQFLFEYFSETQRNKGNFPGRFSGRQFSNSRSEMNVSTLELGDSALYLCASSYGRWNSPLHFGNGTRLTVT.

Note on this clone: The junction departs from the called germline gene at one end, perhaps through a read error. V gene TRBV7-6 combines with J gene TRBJ2-2, with 8 bases matching TRBD2. Germline assignment: CDR1 SGHVS and CDR2 FNYEAQ. This CDR3 contains 15 residues. As DNA, the CDR3 is TGTGCCAGCAGCCTAGCGGGTTGGAACACCGGGGAGCTGTTTTTT. This gives the protein CASSLAGWNTGELFF.

The chain joins TRBV6-5 to TRBJ2-1; TRBD2 agrees at 11 bases. Germline CDR1 reads MNHEY; CDR2 reads SVGAGI. CDR3 length: 14 residues. J was trimmed by 9 bases and V by 8 bases; bases with no gene match: 9. In nucleotides, the CDR3 is TGTGCCAGCGGAGTAGCGGGAGGGTTCAGTGAGCAGTTCTTC. Residues: CASGVAGGFSEQFF.

The chain has TRBV4-3 and TRBJ1-3; no clear D gene. CDR1 LGHNA and CDR2 YSLEER come from the germline V gene. CDR3 length: 13 amino acids. Trimming removed 5 bases at V and 9 bases at J, with 14 bases between. CDR3 bases: TGCGCCAGCAGCACGGACCGGGAAGGCACCATATATTTT. It is translated as CASSTDREGTIYF.

The chain has TRBV4-2 and TRBJ2-5; no definite D call. This CDR3 has 14 amino acids. The V end lost 0 bases, the J end lost 3 bases, and 8 bases lay between the germline ends. Germline CDR1 reads LGHNA; CDR2 reads YNFKEQ. CDR3 coding DNA: TGTGCCAGCAGCCAAGAAAGAGTCGAAGAGACCCAGTACTTC. It encodes CASSQERVEETQYF.

The genes are TRBV7-9 and TRBJ2-1; 9 positions match TRBD2. Germline V lookup: CDR1 SEHNR, CDR2 FQNEAQ (reference sequence). Trimming at V came to 2 bases and at J to 8 bases, leaving 7 bases not matched to a gene. The CDR3 totals 15 residues. CDR3 bases: TGTGCCAGCAGCTTACAGCGGGGGGCCGGGGATGAGCAGTTCTTC. This encodes CASSLQRGAGDEQFF.

J is TRBJ1-5 and V is TRBV4-3; tentatively, D is TRBD1 (6 bases). The CDR3 is 13 amino acids. Germline lookup yields CDR1 LGHNA and CDR2 YSLEER. The V gene lost 3 bases and the J gene lost 10 bases, with 13 bases spanning the gap. CDR3 coding DNA: TGCGCCAGCAGCCAGGGCGGACAGCACCCCCAGCATTTT. The encoded protein is CASSQGGQHPQHF.

A word on this clone: Sequence at one end of the junction differs from germline and may be a read error. This chain links TRBV7-7 with TRBJ2-2, with 7 positions matching TRBD1. Germline assignment: CDR1 SSHAT and CDR2 FNYEAQ (reference sequence). The CDR3 totals 14 residues. CDR3 DNA sequence: TGTGCTAGCAGCTCGACAGGGATCTCCGGGGAGCTGTTTTTT. Translation gives CASSSTGISGELFF.

The V call is TRBV7-9, the J call TRBJ2-7, with TRBD2 identical over 9 bases. The CDR3 totals 15 residues. J gave up 2 bases and V 4 bases, and 6 bases lay outside the gene matches. Germline V gives CDR1 SEHNR, CDR2 FQNEAQ (reference sequence). The DNA for the CDR3 is TGTGCCAGCAGCTCAACGGGACTAGCAACCTACGAGCAGTACTTC. Encoded protein: CASSSTGLATYEQYF.

CDR3 residues: CASSHPDRGYNEQFF. CDR3 nucleotides: TGTGCCAGCAGCCACCCGGACAGGGGTTACAATGAGCAGTTCTTC. This rearrangement joins TRBV7-9 to TRBJ2-1; 9 nucleotides align to TRBD1. The germline V gene encodes CDR1 SEHNR and CDR2 FQNEAQ (reference sequence). The CDR3 is 15 residues long. The J segment lost 4 bases and the V segment lost 5 bases, leaving 6 bases of the junction unmatched.